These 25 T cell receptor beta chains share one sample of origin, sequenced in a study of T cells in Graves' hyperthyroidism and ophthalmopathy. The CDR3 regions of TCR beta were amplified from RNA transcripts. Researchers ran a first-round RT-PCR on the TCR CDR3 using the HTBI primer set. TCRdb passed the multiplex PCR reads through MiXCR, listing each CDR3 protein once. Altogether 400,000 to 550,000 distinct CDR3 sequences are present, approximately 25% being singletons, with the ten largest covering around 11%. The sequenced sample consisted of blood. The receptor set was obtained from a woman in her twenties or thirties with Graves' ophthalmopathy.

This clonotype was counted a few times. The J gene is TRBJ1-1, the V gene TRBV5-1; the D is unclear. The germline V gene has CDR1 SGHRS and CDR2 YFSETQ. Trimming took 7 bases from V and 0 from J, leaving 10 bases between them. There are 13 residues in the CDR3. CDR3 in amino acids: CASSGPLNTEAFF. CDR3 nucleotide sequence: TGCGCCAGCTCCGGGCCCCTGAACACTGAAGCTTTCTTT.

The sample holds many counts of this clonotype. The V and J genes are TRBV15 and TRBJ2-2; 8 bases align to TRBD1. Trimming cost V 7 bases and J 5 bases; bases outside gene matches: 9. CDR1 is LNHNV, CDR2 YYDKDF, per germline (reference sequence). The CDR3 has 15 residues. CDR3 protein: CATTGPGGATGELFF. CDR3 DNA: TGTGCCACCACCGGCCCAGGGGGCGCTACCGGGGAGCTGTTTTTT.

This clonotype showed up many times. This CDR3 reads CASSLGTVGNTIYF. CDR3 DNA: TGTGCCAGCAGCCTAGGGACGGTTGGAAACACCATATATTTT. The V and J genes are TRBV12-3 or TRBV12-4 and TRBJ1-3; weak D call: TRBD1 (5 bases). The CDR3 is 14 residues long. V was pared by 6 bases and J by 3 bases, with 12 bases between.

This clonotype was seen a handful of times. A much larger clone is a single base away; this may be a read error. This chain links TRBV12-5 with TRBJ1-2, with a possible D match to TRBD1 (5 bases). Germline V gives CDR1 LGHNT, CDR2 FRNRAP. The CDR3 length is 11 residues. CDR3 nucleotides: TGTGCTAGTGGTTTGGTAGGGACGCATATCTTC. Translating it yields CASGLVGTHIF.

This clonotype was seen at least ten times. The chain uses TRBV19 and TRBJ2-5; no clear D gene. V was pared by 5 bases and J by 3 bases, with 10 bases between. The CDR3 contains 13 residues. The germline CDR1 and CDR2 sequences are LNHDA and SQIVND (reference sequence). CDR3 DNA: TGTGCCAGTAGTGTCCGGACGGAAGAGACCCAGTACTTC. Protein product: CASSVRTEETQYF.

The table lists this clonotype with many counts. CDR3 protein: CSALLLDRAYGYTF. The DNA for the CDR3 is TGCAGTGCTCTACTACTCGACAGGGCCTATGGCTACACCTTC. The V gene is TRBV20-1, the J gene TRBJ1-2; 7 positions match TRBD1. This CDR3 contains 14 residues. The ends lost 5 bases at V and 4 bases at J; junction bases unmatched: 10. The germline V gene encodes CDR1 DFQATT and CDR2 SNEGSKA (reference sequence).

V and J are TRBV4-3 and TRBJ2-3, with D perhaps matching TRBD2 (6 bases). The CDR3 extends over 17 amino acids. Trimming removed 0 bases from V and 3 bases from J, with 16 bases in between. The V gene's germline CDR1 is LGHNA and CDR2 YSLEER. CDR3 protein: CASSQDFSLGGTDTQYF. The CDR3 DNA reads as TGCGCCAGCAGCCAAGATTTCTCATTGGGGGGTACAGATACGCAGTATTTT.

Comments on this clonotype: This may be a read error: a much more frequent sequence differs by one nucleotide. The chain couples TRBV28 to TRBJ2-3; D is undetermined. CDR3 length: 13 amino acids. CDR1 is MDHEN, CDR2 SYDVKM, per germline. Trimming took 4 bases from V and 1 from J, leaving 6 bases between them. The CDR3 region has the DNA TGTGCCAGCAGTTGGCAACGCACAGATACGCAGTATTTT. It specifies CASSWQRTDTQYF.

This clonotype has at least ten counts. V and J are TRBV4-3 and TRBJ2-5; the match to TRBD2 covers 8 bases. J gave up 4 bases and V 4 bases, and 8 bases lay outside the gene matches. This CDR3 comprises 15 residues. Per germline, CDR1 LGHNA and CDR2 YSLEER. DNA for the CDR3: TGCGCCAGCAGCCGGTCTAGCGGGCTCGGAGAGACCCAGTACTTC. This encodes CASSRSSGLGETQYF.

This chain's CDR3 is CASSPQGQGAYEQYF. CDR3 DNA: TGTGCCAGCAGTCCCCAGGGACAGGGGGCGTACGAGCAGTACTTC. V is TRBV27 and J is TRBJ2-7; 12 bases are shared with TRBD1. From germline, CDR1 is MNHEY and CDR2 SMNVEV (reference sequence). The CDR3 is made up of 15 amino acids. Trimming removed 5 bases from V and 4 bases from J; junction bases left unmatched: 6.

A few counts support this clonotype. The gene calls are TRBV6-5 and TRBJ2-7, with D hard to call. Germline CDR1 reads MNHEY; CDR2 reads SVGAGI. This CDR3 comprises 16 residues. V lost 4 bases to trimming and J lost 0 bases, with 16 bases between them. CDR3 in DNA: TGTGCCAGCAGTTCCCGACCGAAGCCAAACTCCTACGAGCAGTACTTC. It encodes CASSSRPKPNSYEQYF.

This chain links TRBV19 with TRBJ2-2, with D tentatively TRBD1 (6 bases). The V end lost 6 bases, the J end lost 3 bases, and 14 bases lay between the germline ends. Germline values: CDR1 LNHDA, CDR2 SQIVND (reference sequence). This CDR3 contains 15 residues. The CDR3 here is CASSSLEGDTGELFF. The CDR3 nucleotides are TGTGCCAGTAGCAGCCTTGAGGGGGACACCGGGGAGCTGTTTTTT.

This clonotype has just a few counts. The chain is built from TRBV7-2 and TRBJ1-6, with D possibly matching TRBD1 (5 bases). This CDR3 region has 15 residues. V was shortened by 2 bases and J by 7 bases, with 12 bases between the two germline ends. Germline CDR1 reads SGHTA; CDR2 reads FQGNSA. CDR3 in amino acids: CASSLPDSVNSPLHF. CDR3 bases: TGTGCCAGCAGCTTACCCGACAGTGTGAATTCACCCCTCCACTTT. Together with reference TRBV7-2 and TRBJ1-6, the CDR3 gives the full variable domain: GAGVSQSPSNKVTEKGKDVELRCDPISGHTALYWYRQSLGQGLEFLIYFQGNSAPDKSGLPSDRFSAERTGGSVSTLTIQRTQQEDSAVYLCASSLPDSVNSPLHFGNGTRLTVT.

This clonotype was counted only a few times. The CDR3 loop is CAISPGLLGGQETQYF. In DNA form, the CDR3 reads TGTGCCATCTCACCCGGACTACTGGGGGGCCAAGAGACCCAGTACTTC. J is TRBJ2-5 and V is TRBV10-3; weak D call: TRBD2 (6 bases). Per germline, CDR1 ENHRY and CDR2 SYGVKD. The CDR3 sequence is 16 residues long. Trimming removed 8 bases from V and 1 base from J, with 20 bases in between.

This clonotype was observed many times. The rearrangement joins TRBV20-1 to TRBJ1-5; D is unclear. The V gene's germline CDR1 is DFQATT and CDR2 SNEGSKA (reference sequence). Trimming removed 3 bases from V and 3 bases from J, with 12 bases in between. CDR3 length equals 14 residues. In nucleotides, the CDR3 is TGCAGTGCTAGGTCAGAAAAGTTCAATCAGCCCCAGCATTTT. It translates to CSARSEKFNQPQHF.

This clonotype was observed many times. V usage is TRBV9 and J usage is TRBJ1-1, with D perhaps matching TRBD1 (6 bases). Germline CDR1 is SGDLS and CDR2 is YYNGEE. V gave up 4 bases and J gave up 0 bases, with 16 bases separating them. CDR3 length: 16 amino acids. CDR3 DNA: TGTGCCAGCAGCCCCGAGGACAGCTCGTTGAACACTGAAGCTTTCTTT. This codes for CASSPEDSSLNTEAFF.

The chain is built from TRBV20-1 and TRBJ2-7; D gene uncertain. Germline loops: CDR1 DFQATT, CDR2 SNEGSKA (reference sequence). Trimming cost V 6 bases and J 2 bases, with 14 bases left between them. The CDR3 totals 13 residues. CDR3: CSAPAPRTYEQYF. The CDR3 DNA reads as TGCAGTGCCCCCGCCCCCCGAACCTACGAGCAGTACTTC.

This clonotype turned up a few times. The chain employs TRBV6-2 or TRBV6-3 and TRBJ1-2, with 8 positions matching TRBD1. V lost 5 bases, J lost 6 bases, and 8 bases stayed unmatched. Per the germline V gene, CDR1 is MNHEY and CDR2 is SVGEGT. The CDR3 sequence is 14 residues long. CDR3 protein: CASSTRQGRDGYTF. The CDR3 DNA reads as TGTGCCAGCAGTACTCGACAGGGGAGGGATGGCTACACCTTC.

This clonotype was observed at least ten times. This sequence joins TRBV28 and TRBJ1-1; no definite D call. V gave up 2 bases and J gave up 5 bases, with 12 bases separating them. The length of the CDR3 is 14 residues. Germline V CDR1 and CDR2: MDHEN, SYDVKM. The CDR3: CASSLPLTFTEAFF. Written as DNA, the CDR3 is TGTGCCAGCAGTTTACCTTTGACCTTTACTGAAGCTTTCTTT.

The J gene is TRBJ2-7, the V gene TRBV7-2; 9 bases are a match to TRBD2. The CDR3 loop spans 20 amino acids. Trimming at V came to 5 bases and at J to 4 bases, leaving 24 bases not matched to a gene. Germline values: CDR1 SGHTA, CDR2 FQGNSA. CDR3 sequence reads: CASSAPRDRRSSGTKYEQYF. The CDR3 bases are TGTGCCAGCAGCGCCCCACGCGACAGGCGTTCTAGCGGGACCAAGTACGAGCAGTACTTC.

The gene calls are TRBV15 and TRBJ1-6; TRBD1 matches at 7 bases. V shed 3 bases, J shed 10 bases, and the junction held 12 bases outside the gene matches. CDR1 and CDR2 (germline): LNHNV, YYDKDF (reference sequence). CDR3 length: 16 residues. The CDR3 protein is CATSRRDRFRYSPLHF. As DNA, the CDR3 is TGTGCCACCAGCAGGAGGGACAGATTCCGATACTCACCCCTCCACTTT.

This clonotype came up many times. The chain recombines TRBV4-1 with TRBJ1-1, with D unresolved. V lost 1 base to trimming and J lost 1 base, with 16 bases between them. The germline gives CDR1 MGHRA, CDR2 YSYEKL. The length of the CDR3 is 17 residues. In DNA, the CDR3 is TGCGCCAGCAGCCAAGGCGAACTTACGGGTCCGAACACTGAAGCTTTCTTT. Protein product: CASSQGELTGPNTEAFF.

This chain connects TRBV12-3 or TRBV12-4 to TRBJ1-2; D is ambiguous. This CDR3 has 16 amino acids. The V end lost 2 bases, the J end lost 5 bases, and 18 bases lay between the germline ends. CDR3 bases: TGTGCCAGCAGTTTAACACAGCCACCCTCGGTATATGGCTACACCTTC. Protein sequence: CASSLTQPPSVYGYTF.

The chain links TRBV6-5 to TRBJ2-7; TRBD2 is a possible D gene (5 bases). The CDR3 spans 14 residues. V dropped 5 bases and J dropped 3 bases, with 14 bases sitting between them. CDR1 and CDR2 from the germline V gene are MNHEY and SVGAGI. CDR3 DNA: TGTGCCAGCAGTCGTACTAGAGGGATCTACGAGCAGTACTTC. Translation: CASSRTRGIYEQYF.

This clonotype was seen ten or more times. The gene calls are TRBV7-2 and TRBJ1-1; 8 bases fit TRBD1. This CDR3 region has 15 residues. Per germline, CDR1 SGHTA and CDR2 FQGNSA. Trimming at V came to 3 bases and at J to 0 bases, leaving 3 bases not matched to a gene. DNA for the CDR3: TGTGCCAGCAGCTTTCAGGGGGCCTTGAACACTGAAGCTTTCTTT. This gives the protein CASSFQGALNTEAFF.